This TCR beta chain comes out of a study of CD8+ T cells in alopecia areata. Study summary: Twice daily, treated patients received 5 to 10 mg of oral tofacitinib. Whole-study results and caveats: Patients displayed less clarity in TCR sharing than mice, a finding possibly related to HLA.

Germline loops: CDR1 MNHNS, CDR2 SASEGT. The CDR3 totals 15 residues. Losses at the gene ends were 3 bases for V and 4 bases for J; bases not matched to a gene: 7. Comments on this clone: Its specificity is not known.

Documented treatment: oral pan-JAK inhibitor, 5-10 mg twice daily. cDNA reverse transcribed from extracted RNA served as the sequencing template. Assay: immunoSEQ multiplex PCR; the TCRdb copy retains only in-frame clones and omits some. The sample lists 200,000 to 250,000 clones; roughly 64% were seen once. The chain employs TRBV6-1 and TRBJ2-5; 8 positions agree with TRBD2. This specimen was CD4+ T cells sorted from blood, taken at week 4, from a patient treated with tofacitinib. This TCR came from a human donor with alopecia areata. The CDR3 here is CASSDQRGQLETQYF. The CDR3 bases are TGTGCCAGCAGTGACCAGCGGGGGCAGCTAGAGACCCAGTACTTC.